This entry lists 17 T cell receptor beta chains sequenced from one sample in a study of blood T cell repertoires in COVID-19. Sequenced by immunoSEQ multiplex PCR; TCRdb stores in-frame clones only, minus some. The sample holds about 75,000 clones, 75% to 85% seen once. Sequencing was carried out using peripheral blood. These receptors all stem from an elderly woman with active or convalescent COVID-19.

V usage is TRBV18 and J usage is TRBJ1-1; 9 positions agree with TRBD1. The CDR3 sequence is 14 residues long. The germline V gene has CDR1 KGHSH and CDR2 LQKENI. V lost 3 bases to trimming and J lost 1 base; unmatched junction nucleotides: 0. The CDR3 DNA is TGTGCCAGCTCACCGGACAGGGGGAACACTGAAGCTTTCTTT. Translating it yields CASSPDRGNTEAFF. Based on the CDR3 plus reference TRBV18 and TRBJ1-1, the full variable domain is NAGVMQNPRHLVRRRGQEARLRCSPMKGHSHVYWYRQLPEEGLKFMVYLQKENIIDESGMPKERFSAEFPKEGPSILRIQQVVRGDSAAYFCASSPDRGNTEAFFGQGTRLTVV.

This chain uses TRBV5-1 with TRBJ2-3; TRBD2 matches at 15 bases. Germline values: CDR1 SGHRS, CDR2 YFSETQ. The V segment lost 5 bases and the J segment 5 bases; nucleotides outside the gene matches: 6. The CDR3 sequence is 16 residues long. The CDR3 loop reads CASRPGLAGGQDTQYF. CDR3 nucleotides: TGCGCCAGCAGGCCGGGACTAGCGGGGGGTCAAGATACGCAGTATTTT.

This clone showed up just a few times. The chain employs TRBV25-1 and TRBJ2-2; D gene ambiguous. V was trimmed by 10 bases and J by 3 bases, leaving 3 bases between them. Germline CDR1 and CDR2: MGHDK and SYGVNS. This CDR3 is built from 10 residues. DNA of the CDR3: TGTGCCACCTACACCGGGGAGCTGTTTTTT. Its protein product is CATYTGELFF. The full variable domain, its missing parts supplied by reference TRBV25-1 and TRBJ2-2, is EADIYQTPRYLVIGTGKKITLECSQTMGHDKMYWYQQDPGMELHLIHYSYGVNSTEKGDLSSESTVSRIRTEHFPLTLESARPSHTSQYLCATYTGELFFGEGSRLTVL.

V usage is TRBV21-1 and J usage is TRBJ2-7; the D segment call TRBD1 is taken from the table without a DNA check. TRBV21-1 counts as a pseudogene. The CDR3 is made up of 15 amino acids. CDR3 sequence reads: CASSNRDRGLYEQYF. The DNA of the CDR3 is TGTGCCAGCAGCAACCGGGACAGGGGGCTATACGAGCAGTACTTC.

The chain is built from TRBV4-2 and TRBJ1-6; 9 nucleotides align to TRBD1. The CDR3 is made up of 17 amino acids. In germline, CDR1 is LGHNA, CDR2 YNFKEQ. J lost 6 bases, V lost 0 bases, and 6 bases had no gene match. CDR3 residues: CASSQEGTGSGNSPLHF. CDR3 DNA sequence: TGTGCCAGCAGCCAAGAAGGGACAGGGTCGGGTAATTCACCCCTCCACTTT.

Here the CDR3 reads CASSLVHRGHSVPLGEKLFF. The CDR3 DNA is TGTGCCAGCAGCTTAGTGCACAGGGGGCATTCGGTCCCCTTGGGTGAAAAACTGTTTTTT. V usage is TRBV7-8 and J usage is TRBJ1-4, with 9 bases lining up with TRBD1. The length of the CDR3 is 20 residues. Germline V lookup: CDR1 SGHVS, CDR2 FQNEAQ. V gave up 1 base and J gave up 7 bases; unmatched junction bases: 19.

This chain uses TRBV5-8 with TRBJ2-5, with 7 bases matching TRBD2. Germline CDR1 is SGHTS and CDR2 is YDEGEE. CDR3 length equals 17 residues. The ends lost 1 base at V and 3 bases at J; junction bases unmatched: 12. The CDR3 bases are TGTGCCAGCAGCTTGCTCCTCCTAGCGGAGACCGAAGAGACCCAGTACTTC. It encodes CASSLLLLAETEETQYF.

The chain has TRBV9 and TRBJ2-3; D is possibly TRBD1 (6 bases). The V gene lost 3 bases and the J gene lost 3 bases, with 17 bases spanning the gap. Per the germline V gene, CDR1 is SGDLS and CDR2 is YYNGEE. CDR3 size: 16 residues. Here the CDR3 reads CASSGPHGQWTDTQYF. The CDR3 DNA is TGTGCCAGCAGCGGCCCCCACGGACAGTGGACAGATACGCAGTATTTT.

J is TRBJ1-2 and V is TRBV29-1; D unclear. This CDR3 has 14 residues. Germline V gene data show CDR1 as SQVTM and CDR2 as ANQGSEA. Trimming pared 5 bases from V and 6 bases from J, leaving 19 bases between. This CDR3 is CSVHFRGDYDGYTF. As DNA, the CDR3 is TGCAGCGTTCATTTCCGGGGTGACTATGATGGCTACACCTTC. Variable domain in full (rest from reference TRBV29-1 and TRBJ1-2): SAVISQKPSRDICQRGTSLTIQCQVDSQVTMMFWYRQQPGQSLTLIATANQGSEATYESGFVIDKFPISRPNLTFSTLTVSNMSPEDSSIYLCSVHFRGDYDGYTFGSGTRLTVV.

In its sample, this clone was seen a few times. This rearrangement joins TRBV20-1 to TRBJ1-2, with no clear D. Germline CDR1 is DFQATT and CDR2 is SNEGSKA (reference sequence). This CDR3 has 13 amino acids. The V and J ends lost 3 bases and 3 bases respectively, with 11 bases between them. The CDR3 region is CSASIPQYYGYTF. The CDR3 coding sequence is TGCAGTGCTAGTATCCCCCAATACTATGGCTACACCTTC.

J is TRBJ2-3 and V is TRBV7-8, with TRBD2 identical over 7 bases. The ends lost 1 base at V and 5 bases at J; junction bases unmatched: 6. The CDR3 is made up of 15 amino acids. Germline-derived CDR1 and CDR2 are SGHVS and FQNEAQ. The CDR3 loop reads CASSLVGGSKDTQYF. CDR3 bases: TGTGCCAGCAGCTTAGTGGGAGGGAGTAAAGATACGCAGTATTTT.

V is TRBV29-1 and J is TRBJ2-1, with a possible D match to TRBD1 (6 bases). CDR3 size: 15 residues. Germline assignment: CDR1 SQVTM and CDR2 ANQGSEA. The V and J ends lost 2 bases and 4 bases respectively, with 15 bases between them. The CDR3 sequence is CSVESNRERYNEQFF. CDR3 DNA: TGCAGCGTTGAATCAAACAGGGAGAGGTACAATGAGCAGTTCTTC.

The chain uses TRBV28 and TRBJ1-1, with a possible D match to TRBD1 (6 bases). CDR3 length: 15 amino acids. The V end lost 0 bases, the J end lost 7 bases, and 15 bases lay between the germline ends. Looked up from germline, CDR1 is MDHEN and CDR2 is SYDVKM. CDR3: CASSLWGPPTGEAFF. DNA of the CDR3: TGTGCCAGCAGTTTATGGGGGCCCCCGACAGGTGAAGCTTTCTTT.

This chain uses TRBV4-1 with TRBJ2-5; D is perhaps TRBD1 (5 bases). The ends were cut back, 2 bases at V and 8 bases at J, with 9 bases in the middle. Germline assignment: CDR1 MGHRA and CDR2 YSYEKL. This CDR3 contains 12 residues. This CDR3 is CASSQIGATQYF. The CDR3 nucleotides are TGCGCCAGCAGCCAAATTGGGGCCACCCAGTACTTC.

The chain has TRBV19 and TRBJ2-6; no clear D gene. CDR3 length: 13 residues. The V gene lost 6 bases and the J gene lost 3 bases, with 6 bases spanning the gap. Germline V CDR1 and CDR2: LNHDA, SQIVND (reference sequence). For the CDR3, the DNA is TGTGCCAGTAGGAGAAATGGGGCCAACGTCCTGACTTTC. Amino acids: CASRRNGANVLTF.

CDR3 amino acids: CASSFPRWTSTYEQYF. CDR3 coding DNA: TGTGCCAGCAGTTTCCCTCGCTGGACAAGCACCTACGAGCAGTACTTC. V is TRBV28 and J is TRBJ2-7, with D possibly matching TRBD1 (5 bases). The germline gives CDR1 MDHEN, CDR2 SYDVKM. CDR3 size: 16 residues. V was trimmed by 3 bases and J by 2 bases, leaving 17 bases between them.

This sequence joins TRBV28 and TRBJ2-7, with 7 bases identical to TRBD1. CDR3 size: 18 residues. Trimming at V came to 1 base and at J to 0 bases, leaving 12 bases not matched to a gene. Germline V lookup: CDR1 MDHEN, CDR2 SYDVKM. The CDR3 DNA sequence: TGTGCCAGCAGTTTATCTTATCGTCGGGACAGACGCTCCTACGAGCAGTACTTC. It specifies CASSLSYRRDRRSYEQYF.